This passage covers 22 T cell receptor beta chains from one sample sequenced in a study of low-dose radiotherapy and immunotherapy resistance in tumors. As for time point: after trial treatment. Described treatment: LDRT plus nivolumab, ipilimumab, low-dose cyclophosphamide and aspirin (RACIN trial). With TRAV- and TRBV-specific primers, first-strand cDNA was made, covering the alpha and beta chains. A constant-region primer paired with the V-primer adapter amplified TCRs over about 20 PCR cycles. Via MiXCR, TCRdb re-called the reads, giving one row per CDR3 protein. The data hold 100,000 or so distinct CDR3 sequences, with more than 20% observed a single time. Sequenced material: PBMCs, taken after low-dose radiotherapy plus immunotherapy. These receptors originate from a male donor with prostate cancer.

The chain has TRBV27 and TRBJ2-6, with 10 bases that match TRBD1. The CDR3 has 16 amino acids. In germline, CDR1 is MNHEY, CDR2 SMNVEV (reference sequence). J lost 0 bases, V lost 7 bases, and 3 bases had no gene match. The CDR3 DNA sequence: TGTGCCAGCACCTGGACAGGGGGCTCTGGGGCCAACGTCCTGACTTTC. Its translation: CASTWTGGSGANVLTF.

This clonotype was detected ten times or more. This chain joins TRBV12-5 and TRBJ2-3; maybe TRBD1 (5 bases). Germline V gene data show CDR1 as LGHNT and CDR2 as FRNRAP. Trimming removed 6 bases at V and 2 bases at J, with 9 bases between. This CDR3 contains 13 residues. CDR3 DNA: TGTGCTAGTGGAGGACAAGTCACAGATACGCAGTATTTT. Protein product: CASGGQVTDTQYF.

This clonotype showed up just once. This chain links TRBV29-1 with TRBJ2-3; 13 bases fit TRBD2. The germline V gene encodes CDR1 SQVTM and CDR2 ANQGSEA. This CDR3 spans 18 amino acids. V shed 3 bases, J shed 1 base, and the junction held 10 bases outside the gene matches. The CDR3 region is CSVDTSGGAFRGTDTQYF. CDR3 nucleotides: TGCAGCGTTGACACTAGCGGGGGGGCTTTCCGGGGCACAGATACGCAGTATTTT.

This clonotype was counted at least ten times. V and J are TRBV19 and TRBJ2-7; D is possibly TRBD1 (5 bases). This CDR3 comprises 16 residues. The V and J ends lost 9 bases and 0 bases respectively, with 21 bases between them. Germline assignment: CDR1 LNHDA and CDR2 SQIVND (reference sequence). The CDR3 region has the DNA TGTGCCAGCCTGAATGGGGCACTGACGAGCTCCTACGAGCAGTACTTC. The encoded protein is CASLNGALTSSYEQYF.

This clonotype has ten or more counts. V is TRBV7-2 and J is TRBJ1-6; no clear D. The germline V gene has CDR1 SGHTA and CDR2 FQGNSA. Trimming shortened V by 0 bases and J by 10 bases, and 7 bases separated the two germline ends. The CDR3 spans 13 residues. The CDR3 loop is CASSLAQRSPLHF. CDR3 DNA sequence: TGTGCCAGCAGCTTAGCACAGAGATCACCCCTCCACTTT.

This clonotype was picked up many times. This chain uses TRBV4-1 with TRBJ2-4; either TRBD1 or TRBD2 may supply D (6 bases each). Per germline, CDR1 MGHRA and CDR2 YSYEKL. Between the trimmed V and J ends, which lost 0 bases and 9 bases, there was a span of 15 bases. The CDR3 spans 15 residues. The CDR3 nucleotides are TGCGCCAGCAGCCAAGATCGGAGCGAGGGGGGCATTCAGTACTTC. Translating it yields CASSQDRSEGGIQYF.

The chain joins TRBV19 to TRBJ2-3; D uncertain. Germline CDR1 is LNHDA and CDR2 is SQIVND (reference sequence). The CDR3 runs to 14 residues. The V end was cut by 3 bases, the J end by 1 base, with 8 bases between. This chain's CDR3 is CASSMVDRTDTQYF. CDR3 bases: TGTGCCAGTAGTATGGTGGATCGCACAGATACGCAGTATTTT. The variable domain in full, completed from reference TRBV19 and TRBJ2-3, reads DGGITQSPKYLFRKEGQNVTLSCEQNLNHDAMYWYRQDPGQGLRLIYYSQIVNDFQKGDIAEGYSVSREKKESFPLTVTSAQKNPTAFYLCASSMVDRTDTQYFGPGTRLTVL.

The CDR3 protein is CASSLAVGTSSGNTIYF. The CDR3, as DNA: TGCGCCAGCAGCTTGGCAGTCGGGACGAGCTCTGGAAACACCATATATTTT. The chain links TRBV5-1 to TRBJ1-3, with TRBD1 as a possible D gene (5 bases). V was cut by 0 bases and J by 0 bases, with 13 bases left in between. Germline V lookup: CDR1 SGHRS, CDR2 YFSETQ. The length of the CDR3 is 17 residues.

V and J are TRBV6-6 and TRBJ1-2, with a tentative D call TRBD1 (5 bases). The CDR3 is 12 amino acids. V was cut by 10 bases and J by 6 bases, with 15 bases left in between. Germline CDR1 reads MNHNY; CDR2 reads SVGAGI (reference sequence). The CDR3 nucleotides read TGTGCCACCCTCGGGGGAGGGGATGGCTACACCTTC. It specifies CATLGGGDGYTF.

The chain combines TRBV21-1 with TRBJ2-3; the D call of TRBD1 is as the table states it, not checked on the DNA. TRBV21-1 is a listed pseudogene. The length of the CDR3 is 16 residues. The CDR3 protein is CASIEPGQGTPDTQYF. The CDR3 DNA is TGTGCCAGTATAGAGCCCGGACAGGGGACCCCAGATACGCAGTATTTT.

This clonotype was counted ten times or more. The CDR3, as DNA: TGTGCCAGCAGCTTAGCTGGGGGCCCCAATGAGCAGTTCTTC. Protein sequence: CASSLAGGPNEQFF. This rearrangement joins TRBV7-2 to TRBJ2-1; weak D call: TRBD1 (6 bases). Deletions cut 0 bases from V and 6 bases from J, with 9 bases between. In germline, CDR1 is SGHTA, CDR2 FQGNSA. This CDR3 has 14 residues.

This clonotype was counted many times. CDR3 amino acids: CASSYEEGSEAFF. CDR3 nucleotide sequence: TGTGCCAGCAGTTACGAGGAGGGGAGTGAAGCTTTCTTT. The chain combines TRBV6-6 with TRBJ1-1, with TRBD1 as a possible D gene (5 bases). CDR3 length: 13 amino acids. V gave up 2 bases and J gave up 7 bases, with 11 bases separating them. CDR1 and CDR2 from the germline V gene are MNHNY and SVGAGI (reference sequence).

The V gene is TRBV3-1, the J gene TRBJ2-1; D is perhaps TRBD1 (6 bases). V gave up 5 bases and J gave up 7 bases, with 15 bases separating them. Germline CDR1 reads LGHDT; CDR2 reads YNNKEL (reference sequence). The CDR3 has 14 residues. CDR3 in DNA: TGTGCCAGCAGCGGATTTTTGGGGGCAAATGAGCAGTTCTTC. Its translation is CASSGFLGANEQFF.

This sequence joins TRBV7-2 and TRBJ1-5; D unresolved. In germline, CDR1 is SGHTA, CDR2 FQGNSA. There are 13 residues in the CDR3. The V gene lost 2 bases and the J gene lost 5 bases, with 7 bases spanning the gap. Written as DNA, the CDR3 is TGTGCCAGCAGCTTACGGTGGGATCAGCCCCAGCATTTT. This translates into CASSLRWDQPQHF.

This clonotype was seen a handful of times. CDR3 protein: CSVRSHRSGGSPEQYF. The DNA for the CDR3 is TGCAGCGTTAGGTCACACCGTTCGGGCGGGAGTCCCGAGCAGTACTTC. This sequence joins TRBV29-1 and TRBJ2-7, with 7 nucleotides matching TRBD2. Looked up from germline, CDR1 is SQVTM and CDR2 is ANQGSEA. The CDR3 length is 16 residues. V lost 5 bases and J lost 6; bases outside the gene matches: 19.

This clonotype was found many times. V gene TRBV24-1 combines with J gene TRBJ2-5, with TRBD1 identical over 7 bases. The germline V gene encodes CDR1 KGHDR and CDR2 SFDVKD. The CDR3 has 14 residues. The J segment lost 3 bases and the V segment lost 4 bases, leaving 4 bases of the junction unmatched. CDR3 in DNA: TGTGCCACCAGTGACGCTACAGGGGAAGAGACCCAGTACTTC. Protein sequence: CATSDATGEETQYF.

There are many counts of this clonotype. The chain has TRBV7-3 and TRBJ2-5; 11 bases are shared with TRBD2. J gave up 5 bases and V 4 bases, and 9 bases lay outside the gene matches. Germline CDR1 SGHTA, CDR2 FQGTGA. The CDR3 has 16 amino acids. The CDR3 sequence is CASSSSPSGGMETQYF. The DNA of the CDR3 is TGTGCCAGCAGCTCTAGTCCTAGCGGGGGGATGGAGACCCAGTACTTC.

This CDR3 reads CASSSHTQGSYNEQFF. The CDR3 DNA reads TGTGCCAGCAGCTCACACACCCAGGGGTCCTACAATGAGCAGTTCTTC. The chain combines TRBV13 with TRBJ2-1, with D possibly TRBD1 on 6 matching bases. Germline loops: CDR1 PRHDT, CDR2 FYEKMQ (reference sequence). The ends were cut back, 4 bases at V and 1 base at J, with 14 bases in the middle. The CDR3 runs to 16 residues.

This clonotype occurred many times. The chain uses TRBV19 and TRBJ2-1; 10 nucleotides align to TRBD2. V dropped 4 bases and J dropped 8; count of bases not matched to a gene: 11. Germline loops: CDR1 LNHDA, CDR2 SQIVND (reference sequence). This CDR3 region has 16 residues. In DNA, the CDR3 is TGTGCCAGTAGTACTCTGACTAGCGGGTATAATGATGAGCAGTTCTTC. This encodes CASSTLTSGYNDEQFF.

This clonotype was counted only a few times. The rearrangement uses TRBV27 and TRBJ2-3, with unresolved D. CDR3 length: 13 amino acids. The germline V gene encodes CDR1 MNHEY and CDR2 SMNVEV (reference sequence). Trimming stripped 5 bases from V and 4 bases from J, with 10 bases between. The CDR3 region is CASSPATADTQYF. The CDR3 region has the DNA TGTGCCAGCAGTCCAGCGACCGCAGATACGCAGTATTTT.

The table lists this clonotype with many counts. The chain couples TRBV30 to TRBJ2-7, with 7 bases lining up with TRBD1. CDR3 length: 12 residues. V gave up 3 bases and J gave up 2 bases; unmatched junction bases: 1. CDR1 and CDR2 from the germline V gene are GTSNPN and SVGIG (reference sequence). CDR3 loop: CAWRQGAYEQYF. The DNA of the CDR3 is TGTGCCTGGAGGCAGGGGGCCTACGAGCAGTACTTC. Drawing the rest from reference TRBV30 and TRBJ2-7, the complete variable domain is SQTIHQWPATLVQPVGSPLSLECTVEGTSNPNLYWYRQAAGRGLQLLFYSVGIGQISSEVPQNLSASRPQDRQFILSSKKLLLSDSGFYLCAWRQGAYEQYFGPGTRLTVT.

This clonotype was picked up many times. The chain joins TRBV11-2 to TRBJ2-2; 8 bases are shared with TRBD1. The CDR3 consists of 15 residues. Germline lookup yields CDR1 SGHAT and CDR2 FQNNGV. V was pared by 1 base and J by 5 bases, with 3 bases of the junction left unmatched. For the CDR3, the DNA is TGTGCCAGCAGCTTAGCTCGGGACAGGACCGGGGAGCTGTTTTTT. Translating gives CASSLARDRTGELFF.